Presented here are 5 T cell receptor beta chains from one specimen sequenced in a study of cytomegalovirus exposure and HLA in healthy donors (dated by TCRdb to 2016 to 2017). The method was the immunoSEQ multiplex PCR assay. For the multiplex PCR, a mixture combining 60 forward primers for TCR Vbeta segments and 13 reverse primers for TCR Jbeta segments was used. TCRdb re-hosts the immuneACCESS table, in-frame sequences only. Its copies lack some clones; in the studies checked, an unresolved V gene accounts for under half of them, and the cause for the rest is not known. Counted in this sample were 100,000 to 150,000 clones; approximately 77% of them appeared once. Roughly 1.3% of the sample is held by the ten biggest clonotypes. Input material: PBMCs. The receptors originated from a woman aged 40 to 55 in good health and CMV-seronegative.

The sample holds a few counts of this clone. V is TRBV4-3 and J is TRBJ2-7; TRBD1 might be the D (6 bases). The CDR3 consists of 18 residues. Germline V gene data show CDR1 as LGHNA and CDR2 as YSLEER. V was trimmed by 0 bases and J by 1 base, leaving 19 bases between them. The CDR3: CASSQDLVGRGKSYEQYF. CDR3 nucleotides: TGCGCCAGCAGCCAAGATCTGGTTGGCAGGGGAAAATCCTACGAGCAGTACTTC.

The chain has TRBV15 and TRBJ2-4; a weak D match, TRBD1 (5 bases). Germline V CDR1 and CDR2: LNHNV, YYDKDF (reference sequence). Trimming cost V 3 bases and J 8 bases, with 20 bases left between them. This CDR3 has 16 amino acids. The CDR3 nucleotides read TGTGCCACCAGCAGGTCGGTGGGGCAGGGCTGGGACATTCAGTACTTC. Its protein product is CATSRSVGQGWDIQYF.

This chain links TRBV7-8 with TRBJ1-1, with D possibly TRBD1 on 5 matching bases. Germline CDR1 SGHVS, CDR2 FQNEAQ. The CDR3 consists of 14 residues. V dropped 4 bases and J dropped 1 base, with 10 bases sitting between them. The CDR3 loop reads CASSWGGGNTEAFF. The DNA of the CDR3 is TGTGCCAGCAGCTGGGGGGGTGGGAACACTGAAGCTTTCTTT. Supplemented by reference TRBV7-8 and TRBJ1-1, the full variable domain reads GAGVSQSPRYKVAKRGQDVALRCDPISGHVSLFWYQQALGQGPEFLTYFQNEAQLDKSGLPSDRFFAERPEGSVSTLKIQRTQQEDSAVYLCASSWGGGNTEAFFGQGTRLTVV.

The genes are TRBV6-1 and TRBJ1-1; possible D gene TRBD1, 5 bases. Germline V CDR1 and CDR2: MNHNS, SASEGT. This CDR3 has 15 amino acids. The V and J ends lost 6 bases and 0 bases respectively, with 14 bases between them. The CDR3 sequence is CASRALRGVNTEAFF. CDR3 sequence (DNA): TGTGCCAGCAGGGCTCTTAGGGGTGTGAACACTGAAGCTTTCTTT.

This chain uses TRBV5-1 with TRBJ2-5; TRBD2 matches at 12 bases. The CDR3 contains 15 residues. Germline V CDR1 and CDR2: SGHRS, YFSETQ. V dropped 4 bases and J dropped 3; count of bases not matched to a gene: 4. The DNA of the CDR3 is TGCGCCAGCAGCCACCGGACTAGCGGGGAAGAGACCCAGTACTTC. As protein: CASSHRTSGEETQYF.